This T cell receptor beta chain was observed in a study of shared clonotypes between healthy human individuals. The CDR3 is made up of 17 amino acids. After removal of 5 bases from V and 7 bases from J, the junction contained 12 bases not matched to a gene. CDR1 is SEHNR and CDR2 is FQNEAQ in the germline V gene (reference sequence). Here immunoSEQ multiplex PCR was the method, and the copy in TCRdb shows in-frame clones only, minus some. Of a few million clones in the sample, 95% were seen once. The chain employs TRBV7-9 and TRBJ1-4, with 11 bases lining up with TRBD1. The TCR originated in a man between 18 and 29 years old in good health. The sample was naive CD4+ T cells sorted from blood. Noted subset: CD45RA+ positively selected. The CDR3 DNA is TGTGCCAGCAGCACCCTACCGGGACAGGGGGGATTTGAAAAACTGTTTTTT. It encodes CASSTLPGQGGFEKLFF.